Each of the 22 T cell receptor beta chains below was sequenced from the same sample in a study of identifying expanded T cells in peripheral blood. Assay used: immunoSEQ multiplex PCR; TCRdb lists only in-frame clones, some missing. This sample carries around 68,000 clones, around 87% of them seen once, and the ten largest clones take around 4.3%. The sequenced material came from blood. These receptors were taken from a person aged 18 to 75 in good health.

The chain links TRBV28 to TRBJ2-5; D remains unclear. Germline CDR1 is MDHEN and CDR2 is SYDVKM. CDR3 length: 15 residues. The V and J ends lost 3 bases and 2 bases respectively, with 13 bases between them. The CDR3 here is CASSLSPGPQETQYF. Written as DNA, the CDR3 is TGTGCCAGCAGTTTGTCTCCGGGTCCTCAAGAGACCCAGTACTTC.

V gene TRBV4-3 combines with J gene TRBJ1-1, with D maybe TRBD1 (5 bases). Trimming left V 4 bases short and J 10 bases short, with 19 bases between. CDR3 length: 14 residues. Germline CDR1 reads LGHNA; CDR2 reads YSLEER. The CDR3 reads CASSLTAGIQGAFF. The DNA of the CDR3 is TGCGCCAGCAGCCTCACCGCCGGGATTCAGGGAGCTTTCTTT.

The chain joins TRBV10-1 to TRBJ2-1; 9 positions agree with TRBD2. After removal of 9 bases from V and 3 bases from J, the junction contained 15 bases not matched to a gene. The germline V gene has CDR1 WNHNN and CDR2 SYGVQD (reference sequence). This CDR3 region has 17 residues. The CDR3 region has the DNA TGCGCCAGTGTCCTCCCCCCCCCTAGCGGGGTCTACAATGAGCAGTTCTTC. Translation gives CASVLPPPSGVYNEQFF.

V usage is TRBV28 and J usage is TRBJ2-7; D might be TRBD2 (6 bases). V lost 5 bases and J lost 1, with 18 bases in between. The CDR3 loop spans 16 amino acids. The germline CDR1 and CDR2 sequences are MDHEN and SYDVKM. The CDR3 loop reads CASSPRGGLGSYEQYF. The CDR3 region has the DNA TGTGCCAGCAGTCCCCGGGGAGGTTTGGGTTCCTACGAGCAGTACTTC.

The gene calls are TRBV7-8 and TRBJ2-7; 7 nucleotides align to TRBD2. This CDR3 region has 15 residues. V trimming: 5 bases; J trimming: 5 bases; junction bases outside the gene matches: 12. Looked up from germline, CDR1 is SGHVS and CDR2 is FQNEAQ. CDR3 in amino acids: CASSRAGRYLNEQYF. The CDR3 DNA is TGTGCCAGCAGCCGGGCCGGGAGGTATCTAAACGAGCAGTACTTC.

The chain has TRBV5-6 and TRBJ2-2, with 7 bases identical to TRBD2. The CDR3 totals 17 residues. Germline-derived CDR1 and CDR2 are SGHDT and YYEEEE. The ends lost 6 bases at V and 6 bases at J; junction bases unmatched: 17. CDR3 loop: CASNPGLAVVSPGELFF. CDR3 bases: TGTGCCAGCAACCCGGGGCTAGCGGTGGTTAGTCCCGGGGAGCTGTTTTTT.

The genes are TRBV2 and TRBJ2-3; TRBD2 aligns across 13 bases. The CDR3 consists of 15 residues. With 5 bases clipped from V and 7 bases from J, the junction kept 6 bases outside the gene matches. Looked up from germline, CDR1 is SNHLY and CDR2 is FYNNEI. As DNA, the CDR3 is TGTGCCAGCAGTAAACCGGGACTAGCGGGACATACGCAGTATTTT. Its translation is CASSKPGLAGHTQYF.

Notes on this clone: This may come from a read error, since a much larger clone is one base off. The rearrangement links TRBV6-4 to TRBJ2-2, with TRBD2 matching 8 bases. The CDR3 has 14 amino acids. V lost 4 bases and J lost 3; bases outside the gene matches: 1. In germline, CDR1 is MRHNA, CDR2 SNTAGT. Here the CDR3 reads CASSVRGDTGELFF. The CDR3 nucleotides are TGTGCCAGCAGTGTGCGGGGGGACACCGGGGAGCTGTTTTTT.

The chain links TRBV6-1 to TRBJ2-1; 10 positions agree with TRBD1. V lost 4 bases, J lost 4 bases, and 4 bases stayed unmatched. The CDR3 covers 15 residues. Germline V gene sequence: CDR1 MNHNS, CDR2 SASEGT. DNA for the CDR3: TGTGCCAGCAGTGCGGACAGGGGGAGGTACAATGAGCAGTTCTTC. Amino acids: CASSADRGRYNEQFF.

The chain uses TRBV5-4 and TRBJ2-6; D possibly corresponds to TRBD2 (6 bases). Between the trimmed V and J ends, which lost 2 bases and 0 bases, there was a span of 9 bases. The CDR3 consists of 16 residues. Germline V gene sequence: CDR1 SGHNT, CDR2 YYREEE (reference sequence). CDR3 protein: CASSFGGSSGANVLTF. Here the CDR3 DNA reads TGTGCCAGCAGCTTCGGGGGTTCCTCTGGGGCCAACGTCCTGACTTTC.

The J gene is TRBJ2-7, the V gene TRBV30; TRBD2 matches at 8 bases. The CDR3 runs to 14 residues. Trimming cost V 4 bases and J 2 bases; bases outside gene matches: 7. Germline CDR1 GTSNPN, CDR2 SVGIG (reference sequence). This CDR3 reads CAWNLIAGPYEQYF. DNA of the CDR3: TGTGCCTGGAACTTAATAGCGGGGCCCTACGAGCAGTACTTC. The full variable domain, rest sourced from reference TRBV30 and TRBJ2-7, is SQTIHQWPATLVQPVGSPLSLECTVEGTSNPNLYWYRQAAGRGLQLLFYSVGIGQISSEVPQNLSASRPQDRQFILSSKKLLLSDSGFYLCAWNLIAGPYEQYFGPGTRLTVT.

With regard to this clone: The sample carries other DNA sequences with the same CDR3. This rearrangement joins TRBV7-2 to TRBJ2-3; D possibly corresponds to TRBD1 (6 bases). CDR3 size: 14 residues. V lost 3 bases and J 2 bases, leaving 9 bases between the germline ends. CDR1 is SGHTA and CDR2 is FQGNSA in the germline V gene. The CDR3 DNA is TGTGCCAGCAGCTTGGACAGAATCACAGATACGCAGTATTTT. It codes for CASSLDRITDTQYF.

The V gene is TRBV9, the J gene TRBJ2-7, with D possibly being TRBD1 (10 bases). The V end lost 3 bases, the J end lost 3 bases, and 22 bases lay between the germline ends. CDR3 length equals 17 residues. Germline CDR1 is SGDLS and CDR2 is YYNGEE. The CDR3 loop is CASSAAGGGQGFYEQYF. In nucleotides, the CDR3 is TGTGCCAGCAGCGCGGCGGGAGGGGGACAGGGGTTCTACGAGCAGTACTTC.

J is TRBJ2-3 and V is TRBV28; D is perhaps TRBD1 (6 bases). The germline V and J ends were trimmed by 5 bases and 4 bases, with 7 bases remaining between them. The CDR3 loop spans 12 amino acids. Germline V gene lookup returns CDR1 MDHEN and CDR2 SYDVKM. CDR3: CASSPGADTQYF. CDR3 nucleotides: TGTGCCAGCAGTCCAGGGGCAGATACGCAGTATTTT.

This clone turned up a few times. The rearrangement links TRBV6-4 to TRBJ2-3; D ambiguous. This CDR3 is 15 amino acids long. Germline CDR1 is MRHNA and CDR2 is SNTAGT. V dropped 3 bases and J dropped 4 bases, with 14 bases sitting between them. The DNA for the CDR3 is TGTGCCAGCAGTGAAGGTAGTGGGGTCTCAGATACGCAGTATTTT. Residues: CASSEGSGVSDTQYF.

The J gene is TRBJ2-7, the V gene TRBV27; 8 bases are a match to TRBD1. Trimming removed 5 bases from V and 6 bases from J; junction bases left unmatched: 12. Germline values: CDR1 MNHEY, CDR2 SMNVEV (reference sequence). The CDR3 runs 15 residues. The CDR3 sequence is CASSRLTGGVREQYF. The CDR3 DNA is TGTGCCAGCAGTCGTCTCACAGGGGGTGTTCGCGAGCAGTACTTC.

The chain combines TRBV10-2 with TRBJ2-2; tentatively, D is TRBD1 (5 bases). The V end was cut by 3 bases, the J end by 4 bases, with 9 bases between. Germline CDR1 and CDR2: WSHSY and SAAADI. The CDR3 has 14 residues. CDR3 nucleotide sequence: TGCGCCAGCAGTGAAGTCCAGGGCACCGGGGAGCTGTTTTTT. Translated: CASSEVQGTGELFF.

The gene calls are TRBV2 and TRBJ1-1; D is undetermined. The CDR3 covers 14 residues. In germline, CDR1 is SNHLY, CDR2 FYNNEI. V shed 8 bases and J shed 3 bases, with 16 bases lying between them. CDR3 DNA sequence: TGTGCCAGCGGTGGGAGGGCCCGAGACACTGAAGCTTTCTTT. Translation gives CASGGRARDTEAFF. Supplemented by reference TRBV2 and TRBJ1-1, the full variable domain reads EPEVTQTPSHQVTQMGQEVILRCVPISNHLYFYWYRQILGQKVEFLVSFYNNEISEKSEIFDDQFSVERPDGSNFTLKIRSTKLEDSAMYFCASGGRARDTEAFFGQGTRLTVV.

Here the CDR3 reads CASSERAGDTDTQYF. The CDR3 DNA sequence: TGTGCCAGCAGTGAAAGGGCAGGGGACACAGATACGCAGTATTTT. This chain links TRBV6-4 with TRBJ2-3; D perhaps matches TRBD1 (6 bases). The germline CDR1 and CDR2 sequences are MRHNA and SNTAGT. There are 15 residues in the CDR3. V lost 3 bases and J lost 2, with 12 bases in between.

The genes are TRBV7-8 and TRBJ2-7, with 7 positions matching TRBD2. CDR3 length: 14 residues. V shed 5 bases and J 5 bases; nucleotides not matched to a gene: 9. Germline CDR1 and CDR2: SGHVS and FQNEAQ. The CDR3 DNA reads as TGTGCCAGCAGCCGTCGGACTAGACCAGACGAGCAGTACTTC. Protein: CASSRRTRPDEQYF.

The chain links TRBV7-2 to TRBJ1-2; a weak D match, TRBD1 (6 bases). The CDR3 is 18 residues long. The V gene's germline CDR1 is SGHTA and CDR2 FQGNSA. The germline V and J ends were trimmed by 1 base and 5 bases, with 23 bases remaining between them. CDR3 nucleotides: TGTGCCAGCAGCTTAGATTCCTGGGGGGCCGGATCTATTTATGGCTACACCTTC. Translation: CASSLDSWGAGSIYGYTF.

This chain uses TRBV7-3 with TRBJ2-5; the D is unclear. V lost 5 bases and J lost 4, with 11 bases in between. The CDR3 length is 13 residues. CDR1 is SGHTA and CDR2 is FQGTGA in the germline V gene. The CDR3 nucleotides read TGTGCCAGCAGCGTGGGTCCCATAGAGACCCAGTACTTC. Translation gives CASSVGPIETQYF.